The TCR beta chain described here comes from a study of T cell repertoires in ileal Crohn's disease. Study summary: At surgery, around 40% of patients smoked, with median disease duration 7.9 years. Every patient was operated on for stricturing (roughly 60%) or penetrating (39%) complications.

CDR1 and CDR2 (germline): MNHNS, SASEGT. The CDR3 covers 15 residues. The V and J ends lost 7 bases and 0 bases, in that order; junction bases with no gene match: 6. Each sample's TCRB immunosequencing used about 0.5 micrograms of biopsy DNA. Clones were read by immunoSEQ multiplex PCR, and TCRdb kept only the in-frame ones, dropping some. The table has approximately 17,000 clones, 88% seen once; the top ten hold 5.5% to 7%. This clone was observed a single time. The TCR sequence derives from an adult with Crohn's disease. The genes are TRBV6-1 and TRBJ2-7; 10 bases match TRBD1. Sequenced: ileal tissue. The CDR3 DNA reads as TGTGCCAGCACCCTGGACAGGGGGTTCTCCTACGAGCAGTACTTC. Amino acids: CASTLDRGFSYEQYF.